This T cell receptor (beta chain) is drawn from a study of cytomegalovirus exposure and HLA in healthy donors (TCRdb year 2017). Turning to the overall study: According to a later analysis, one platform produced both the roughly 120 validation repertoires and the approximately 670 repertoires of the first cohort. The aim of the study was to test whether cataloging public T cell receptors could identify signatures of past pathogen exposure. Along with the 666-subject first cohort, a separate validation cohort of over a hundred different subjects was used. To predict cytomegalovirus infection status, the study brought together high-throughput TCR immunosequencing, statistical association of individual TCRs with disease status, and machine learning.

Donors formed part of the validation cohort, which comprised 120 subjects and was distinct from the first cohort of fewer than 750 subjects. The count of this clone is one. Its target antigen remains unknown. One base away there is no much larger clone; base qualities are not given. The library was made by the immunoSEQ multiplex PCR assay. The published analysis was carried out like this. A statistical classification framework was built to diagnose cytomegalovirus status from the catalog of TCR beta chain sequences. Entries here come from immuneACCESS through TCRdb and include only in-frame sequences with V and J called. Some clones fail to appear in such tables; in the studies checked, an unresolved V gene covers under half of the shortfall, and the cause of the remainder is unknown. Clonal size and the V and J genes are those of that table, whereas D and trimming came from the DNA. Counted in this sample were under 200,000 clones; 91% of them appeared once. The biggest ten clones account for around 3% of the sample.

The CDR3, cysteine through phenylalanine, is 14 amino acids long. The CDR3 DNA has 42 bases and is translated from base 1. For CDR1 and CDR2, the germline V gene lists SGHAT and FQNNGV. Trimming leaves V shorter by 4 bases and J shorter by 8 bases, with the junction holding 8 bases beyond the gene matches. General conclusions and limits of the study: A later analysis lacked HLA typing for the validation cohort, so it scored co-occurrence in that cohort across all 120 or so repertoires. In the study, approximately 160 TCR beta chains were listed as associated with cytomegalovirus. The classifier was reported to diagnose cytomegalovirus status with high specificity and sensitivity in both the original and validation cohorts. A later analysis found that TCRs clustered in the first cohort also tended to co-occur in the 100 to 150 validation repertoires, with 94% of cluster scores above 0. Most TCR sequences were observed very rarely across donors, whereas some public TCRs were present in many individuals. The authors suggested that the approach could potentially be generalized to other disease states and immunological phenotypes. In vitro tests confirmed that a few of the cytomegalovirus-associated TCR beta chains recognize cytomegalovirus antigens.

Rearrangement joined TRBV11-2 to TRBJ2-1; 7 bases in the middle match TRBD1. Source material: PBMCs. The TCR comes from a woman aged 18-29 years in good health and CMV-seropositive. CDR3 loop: CASSSPGQFYEQFF. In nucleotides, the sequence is TGTGCCAGCAGCTCGCCGGGACAGTTCTATGAGCAGTTCTTC.